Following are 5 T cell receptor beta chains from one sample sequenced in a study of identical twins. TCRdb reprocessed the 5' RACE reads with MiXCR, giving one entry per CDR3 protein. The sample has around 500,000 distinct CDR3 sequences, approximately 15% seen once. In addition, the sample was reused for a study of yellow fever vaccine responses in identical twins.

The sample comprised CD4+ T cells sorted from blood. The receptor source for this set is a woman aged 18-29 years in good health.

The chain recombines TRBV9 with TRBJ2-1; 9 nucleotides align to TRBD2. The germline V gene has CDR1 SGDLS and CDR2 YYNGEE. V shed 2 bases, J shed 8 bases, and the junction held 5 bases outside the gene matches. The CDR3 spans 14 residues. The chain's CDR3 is CASSVGGGADEQFF. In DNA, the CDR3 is TGTGCCAGCAGCGTGGGCGGGGGGGCCGATGAGCAGTTCTTC.

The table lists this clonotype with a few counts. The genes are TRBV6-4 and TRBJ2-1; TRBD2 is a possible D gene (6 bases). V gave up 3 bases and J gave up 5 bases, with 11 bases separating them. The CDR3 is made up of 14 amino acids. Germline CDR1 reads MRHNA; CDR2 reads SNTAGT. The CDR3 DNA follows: TGTGCCAGCAGTGAAGGCGGGGCCGACAATGAGCAGTTCTTC. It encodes CASSEGGADNEQFF.

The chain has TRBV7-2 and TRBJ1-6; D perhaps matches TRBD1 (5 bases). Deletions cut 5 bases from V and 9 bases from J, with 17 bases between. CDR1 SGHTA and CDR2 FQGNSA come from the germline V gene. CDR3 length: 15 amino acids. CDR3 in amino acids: CASSRGPQRGSPLHF. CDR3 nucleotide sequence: TGTGCCAGCAGCCGCGGTCCCCAGAGGGGTTCACCCCTCCACTTT.

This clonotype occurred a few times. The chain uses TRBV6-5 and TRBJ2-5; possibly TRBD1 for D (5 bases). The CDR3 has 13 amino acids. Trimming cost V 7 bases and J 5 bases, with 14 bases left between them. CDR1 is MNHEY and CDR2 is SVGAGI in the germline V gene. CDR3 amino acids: CASIKGSAETQYF. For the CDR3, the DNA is TGTGCCAGCATTAAGGGGTCAGCGGAGACCCAGTACTTC.

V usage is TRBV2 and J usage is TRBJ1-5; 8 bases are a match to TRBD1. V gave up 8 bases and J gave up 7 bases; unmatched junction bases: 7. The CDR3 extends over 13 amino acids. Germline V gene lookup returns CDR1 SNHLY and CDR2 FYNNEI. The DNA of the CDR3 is TGTGCCAGCGGCCGGGACAGGAACCAGCCCCAGCATTTT. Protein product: CASGRDRNQPQHF.